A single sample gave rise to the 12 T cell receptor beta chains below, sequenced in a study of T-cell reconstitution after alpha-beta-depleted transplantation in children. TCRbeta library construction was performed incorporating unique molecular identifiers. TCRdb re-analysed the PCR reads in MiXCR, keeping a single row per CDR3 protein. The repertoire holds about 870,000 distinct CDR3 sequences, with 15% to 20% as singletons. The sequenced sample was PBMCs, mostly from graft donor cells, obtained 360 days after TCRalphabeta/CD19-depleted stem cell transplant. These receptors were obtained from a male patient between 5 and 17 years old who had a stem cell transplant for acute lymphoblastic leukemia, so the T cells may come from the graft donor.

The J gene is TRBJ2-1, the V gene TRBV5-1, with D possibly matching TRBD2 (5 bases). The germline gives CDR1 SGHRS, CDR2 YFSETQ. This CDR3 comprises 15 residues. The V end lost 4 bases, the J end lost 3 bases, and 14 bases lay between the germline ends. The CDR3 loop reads CASSPDPGSYNEQFF. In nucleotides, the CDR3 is TGCGCCAGCAGCCCAGACCCGGGGAGCTACAATGAGCAGTTCTTC.

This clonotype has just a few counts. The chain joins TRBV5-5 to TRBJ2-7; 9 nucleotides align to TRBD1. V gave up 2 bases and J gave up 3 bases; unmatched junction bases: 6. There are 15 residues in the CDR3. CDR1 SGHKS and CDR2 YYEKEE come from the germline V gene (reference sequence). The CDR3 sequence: CASSFPGQGFYEQYF. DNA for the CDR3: TGTGCCAGCAGCTTCCCGGGACAGGGATTCTACGAGCAGTACTTC.

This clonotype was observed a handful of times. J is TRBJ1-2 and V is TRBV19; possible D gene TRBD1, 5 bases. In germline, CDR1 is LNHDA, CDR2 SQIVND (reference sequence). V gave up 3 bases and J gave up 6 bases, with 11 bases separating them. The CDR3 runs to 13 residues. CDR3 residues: CASSIGGTNGYTF. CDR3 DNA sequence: TGTGCCAGTAGTATCGGGGGGACCAATGGCTACACCTTC.

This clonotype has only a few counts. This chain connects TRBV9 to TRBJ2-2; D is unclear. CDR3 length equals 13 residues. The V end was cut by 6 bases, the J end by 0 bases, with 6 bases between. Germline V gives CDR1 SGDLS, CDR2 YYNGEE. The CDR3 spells CASMTPNTGELFF. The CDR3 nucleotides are TGTGCCAGCATGACACCGAACACCGGGGAGCTGTTTTTT.

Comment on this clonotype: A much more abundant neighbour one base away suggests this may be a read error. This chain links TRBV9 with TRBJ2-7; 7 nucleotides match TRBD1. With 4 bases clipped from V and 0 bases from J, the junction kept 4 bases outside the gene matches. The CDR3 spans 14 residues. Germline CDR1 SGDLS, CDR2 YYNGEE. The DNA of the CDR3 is TGTGCCAGCAGCCCCTGGGACAGCTCCTACGAGCAGTACTTC. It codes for CASSPWDSSYEQYF.

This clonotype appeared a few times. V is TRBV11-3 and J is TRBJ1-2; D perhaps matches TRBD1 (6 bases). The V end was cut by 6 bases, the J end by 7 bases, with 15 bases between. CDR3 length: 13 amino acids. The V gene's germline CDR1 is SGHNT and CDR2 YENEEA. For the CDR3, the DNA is TGTGCCAGCAGTTTTCCGGGGGGCCCTGGCTACACCTTC. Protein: CASSFPGGPGYTF.

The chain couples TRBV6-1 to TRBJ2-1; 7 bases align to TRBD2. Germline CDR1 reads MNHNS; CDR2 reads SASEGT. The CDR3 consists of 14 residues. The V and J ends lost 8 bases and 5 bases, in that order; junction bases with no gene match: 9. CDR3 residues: CASLWREFHNEQFF. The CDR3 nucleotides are TGTGCCAGCTTGTGGCGGGAGTTTCACAATGAGCAGTTCTTC.

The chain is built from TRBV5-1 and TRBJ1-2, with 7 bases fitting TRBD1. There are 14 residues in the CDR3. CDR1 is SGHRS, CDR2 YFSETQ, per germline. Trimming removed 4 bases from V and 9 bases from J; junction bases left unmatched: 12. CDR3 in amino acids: CASSAPGTDRSYTF. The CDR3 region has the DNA TGCGCCAGCAGCGCCCCCGGGACAGATAGGAGCTACACCTTC.

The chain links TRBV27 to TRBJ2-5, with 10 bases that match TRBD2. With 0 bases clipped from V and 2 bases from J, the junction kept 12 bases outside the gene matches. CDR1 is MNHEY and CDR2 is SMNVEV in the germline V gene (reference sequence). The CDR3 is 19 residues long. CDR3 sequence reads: CASSLSVPSGSDHQETQYF. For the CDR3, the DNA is TGTGCCAGCAGTTTATCGGTCCCTAGCGGGAGCGATCATCAAGAGACCCAGTACTTC.

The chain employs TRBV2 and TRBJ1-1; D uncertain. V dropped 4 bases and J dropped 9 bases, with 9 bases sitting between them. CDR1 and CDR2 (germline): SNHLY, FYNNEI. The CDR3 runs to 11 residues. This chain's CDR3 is CASSVHVQAFF. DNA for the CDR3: TGTGCCAGCAGTGTTCATGTTCAAGCTTTCTTT.

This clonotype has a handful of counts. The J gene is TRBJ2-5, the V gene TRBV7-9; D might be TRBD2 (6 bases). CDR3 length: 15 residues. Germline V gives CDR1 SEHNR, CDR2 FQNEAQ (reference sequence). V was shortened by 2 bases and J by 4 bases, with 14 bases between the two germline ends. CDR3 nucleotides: TGTGCCAGCAGCTTATCCGGGGTTAGCGGAGAGACCCAGTACTTC. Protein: CASSLSGVSGETQYF.

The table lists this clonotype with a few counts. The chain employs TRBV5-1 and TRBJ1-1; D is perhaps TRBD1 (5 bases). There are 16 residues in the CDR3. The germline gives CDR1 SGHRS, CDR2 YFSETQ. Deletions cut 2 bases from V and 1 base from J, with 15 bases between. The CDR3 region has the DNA TGCGCCAGCAGCTTTGGCGCGGGGGAGAAGAACACTGAAGCTTTCTTT. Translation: CASSFGAGEKNTEAFF. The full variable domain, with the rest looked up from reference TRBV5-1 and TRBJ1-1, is KAGVTQTPRYLIKTRGQQVTLSCSPISGHRSVSWYQQTPGQGLQFLFEYFSETQRNKGNFPGRFSGRQFSNSRSEMNVSTLELGDSALYLCASSFGAGEKNTEAFFGQGTRLTVV.